These 11 T cell receptor beta chains came from one sample sequenced in a study of TIL therapy for anti-PD-1-resistant metastatic lung cancer. Sequencing used immunoSEQ v3. The data were produced by immunoSEQ multiplex PCR, yet TCRdb's version contains in-frame clones alone and is incomplete. The sample has approximately 12,000 clones; about 54% are singletons. Time point: pre-treatment sample, taken before nivolumab and TIL therapy. Pleural nodules or supraclavicular lymph nodes made up most of the excised metastases sampled. Sequences were derived from tumor tissue, sampled at baseline. The receptors shown here come from a person aged 25 to 85 with non-small cell lung cancer.

The rearrangement uses TRBV27 and TRBJ2-7, with D maybe TRBD1 (6 bases). Germline loops: CDR1 MNHEY, CDR2 SMNVEV (reference sequence). The CDR3 has 15 amino acids. V shed 6 bases and J shed 5 bases, with 20 bases lying between them. The CDR3 sequence is CASSRLQGLDHEQYF. CDR3 nucleotide sequence: TGTGCCAGCAGCCGGTTACAGGGTTTAGACCACGAGCAGTACTTC.

In its sample, this clone was seen a few times. The chain combines TRBV6-5 with TRBJ2-7; no definite D call. Germline CDR1 reads MNHEY; CDR2 reads SVGAGI. V was shortened by 2 bases and J by 2 bases, with 13 bases between the two germline ends. The length of the CDR3 is 15 residues. The CDR3 sequence: CASSYNRLPPYEQYF. Written as DNA, the CDR3 is TGTGCCAGCAGTTACAATAGACTCCCCCCCTACGAGCAGTACTTC.

This rearrangement joins TRBV20-1 to TRBJ1-2, with D tentatively TRBD1 (6 bases). Deletions cut 6 bases from V and 8 bases from J, with 13 bases between. CDR3 length: 11 residues. CDR1 DFQATT and CDR2 SNEGSKA come from the germline V gene (reference sequence). In DNA form, the CDR3 reads TGCAGTGCCGAACAGGGAGGAGGCTACACCTTC. Translating it yields CSAEQGGGYTF.

The V gene is TRBV5-5, the J gene TRBJ2-7, with D maybe TRBD1 (5 bases). CDR1 SGHKS and CDR2 YYEKEE come from the germline V gene (reference sequence). CDR3 length: 15 residues. V was trimmed by 0 bases and J by 3 bases, leaving 13 bases between them. CDR3 in amino acids: CASSLAPPDSYEQYF. As DNA, the CDR3 is TGTGCCAGCAGCTTGGCCCCCCCCGACAGCTACGAGCAGTACTTC. Filled out from reference TRBV5-5 and TRBJ2-7, the complete variable domain reads DAGVTQSPTHLIKTRGQQVTLRCSPISGHKSVSWYQQVLGQGPQFIFQYYEKEERGRGNFPDRFSARQFPNYSSELNVNALLLGDSALYLCASSLAPPDSYEQYFGPGTRLTVT.

The chain recombines TRBV12-3 or TRBV12-4 with TRBJ1-1; D unresolved. The CDR3 sequence is 13 residues long. V lost 2 bases, J lost 0 bases, and 4 bases lay in between. CDR3 bases: TGTGCCAGCAGTTTAACGCTGAACACTGAAGCTTTCTTT. It translates to CASSLTLNTEAFF.

The chain has TRBV4-1 and TRBJ2-1, with D hard to call. The CDR3 extends over 12 amino acids. The germline V gene encodes CDR1 MGHRA and CDR2 YSYEKL. V was clipped by 1 base and J by 9 bases, with 7 bases between them. The CDR3 region has the DNA TGCGCCAGCAGCCAAGTCAGAGGTGAGCAGTTCTTC. The encoded protein is CASSQVRGEQFF.

The chain recombines TRBV18 with TRBJ2-2; D ambiguous. Trimming left V 1 base short and J 6 bases short, with 15 bases between. The CDR3 consists of 16 residues. CDR1 and CDR2 from the germline V gene are KGHSH and LQKENI. CDR3 bases: TGTGCCAGCTCACCACGGAAGATCTGGGGTCCCGGGGAGCTGTTTTTT. Protein product: CASSPRKIWGPGELFF.

This clone was seen more than once but under ten times. In the same sample, other DNA sequences code for this CDR3. The chain is built from TRBV4-1 and TRBJ1-6; D is unclear. V lost 1 base and J 10 bases, leaving 5 bases between the germline ends. The CDR3 runs 12 residues. Germline V gives CDR1 MGHRA, CDR2 YSYEKL. The CDR3 reads CASSQGNSPLHF. The CDR3 DNA follows: TGCGCCAGCAGCCAAGGGAACTCACCCCTCCACTTT.

Only a few counts were recorded for this clone. CDR3 region: CASRSSGPYNEQFF. CDR3 DNA: TGCGCCAGCAGGTCGAGCGGACCCTACAATGAGCAGTTCTTC. The gene calls are TRBV10-2 and TRBJ2-1; TRBD2 might be the D (5 bases). The CDR3 extends over 14 amino acids. CDR1 WSHSY and CDR2 SAAADI come from the germline V gene. Trimming shortened V by 6 bases and J by 2 bases, and 11 bases separated the two germline ends.

V is TRBV7-8 and J is TRBJ2-1, with 9 bases aligning to TRBD2. Germline lookup yields CDR1 SGHVS and CDR2 FQNEAQ. The ends lost 8 bases at V and 2 bases at J; junction bases unmatched: 4. This CDR3 is built from 14 residues. CDR3 sequence: CASRSGGPYNEQFF. CDR3 DNA sequence: TGTGCCAGCCGTAGCGGGGGACCCTACAATGAGCAGTTCTTC.

This sequence joins TRBV3-1 (or the pseudogene TRBV3-2) and TRBJ2-7; 8 bases are a match to TRBD1. The CDR3 length is 16 residues. With 0 bases clipped from V and 3 bases from J, the junction kept 7 bases outside the gene matches. CDR1 is LGHDT, CDR2 YNNKEL, per germline (reference sequence). The CDR3 bases are TGTGCCAGCAGCCAAGACAAGGGACAGGCTTTCTACGAGCAGTACTTC. Encoded protein: CASSQDKGQAFYEQYF.